This TCR beta chain came from a study of blood T cell repertoires in COVID-19. Overall study context: Acute and convalescent COVID-19 specimens originated in the United States, Italy and Spain. In each case, the material was cDNA or gDNA derived from T cells, B-cell-depleted T cells, or PBMCs.

Trimming removed 0 bases at V and 5 bases at J, with 14 bases between. The CDR3 consists of 15 residues. The germline V gene encodes CDR1 SNHLY and CDR2 FYNNEI. As handled by the study authors: Amplification from reference gene primers served as the basis for estimated nucleated cell counts. TCRdb keeps only in-frame clones here, not all; method: immunoSEQ multiplex PCR. The DNA was the basis for D and trimming; V, J and clone size are from that table. The data show about 360,000 clones, around 84% seen once. The gene calls are TRBV2 and TRBJ2-7; tentative D call: TRBD1 (6 bases). The specimen was peripheral blood. The origin of this receptor is a human donor in a cohort sampled during active COVID-19. The CDR3: CASSEAVTGPHEQYF. The CDR3 region has the DNA TGTGCCAGCAGTGAAGCAGTGACAGGCCCTCACGAGCAGTACTTC. The full variable domain, with the rest looked up from reference TRBV2 and TRBJ2-7, is EPEVTQTPSHQVTQMGQEVILRCVPISNHLYFYWYRQILGQKVEFLVSFYNNEISEKSEIFDDQFSVERPDGSNFTLKIRSTKLEDSAMYFCASSEAVTGPHEQYFGPGTRLTVT.